A selection of T cell receptor beta chains follows, all from one sample in a study of blood T cell repertoires in COVID-19. The protocol was immunoSEQ multiplex PCR, while the TCRdb copy is restricted to in-frame clones and leaves out a portion. Here the sample spans approximately 280,000 clones, approximately 85% being singletons. Sample: peripheral blood. The receptors originated from a woman in her 70s with acute or convalescent COVID-19. CDR3s include the opening cysteine and the closing phenylalanine or tryptophan. The D gene is left open where the match is weak. The size entry is marked missing in some rows and otherwise reads once, few, many or a size class.

j_call	d_call	clone_size	v_call	cdr3_aa	cdr3_nt
TRBJ2-1	NA	NA	TRBV6-5	CASTIGNEQFF	TGTGCCAGCACCATCGGGAATGAGCAGTTCTTC
TRBJ1-5	TRBD1	NA	TRBV7-8	CASSLGQKAGWDQPQHF	TGTGCCAGCAGCTTGGGACAGAAGGCGGGGTGGGACCAGCCCCAGCATTTT
TRBJ2-2	TRBD2	NA	TRBV7-9	CASSSGLAGGKNTGELFF	TGTGCCAGCAGCTCGGGACTAGCGGGGGGAAAGAACACCGGGGAGCTGTTTTTT
TRBJ1-1	NA	few	TRBV3-1/TRBV3-2	CASSQDGGVGWTEAFF	TGTGCCAGCAGCCAAGATGGAGGGGTGGGGTGGACTGAAGCTTTCTTT
TRBJ1-1	TRBD1	NA	TRBV4-2	CASSQAGTGGNRGTEAFF	TGTGCCAGCAGCCAAGCAGGGACAGGGGGCAACCGGGGCACTGAAGCTTTCTTT
TRBJ1-5	NA	NA	TRBV12-3/TRBV12-4	CASSLSVKQPQHF	TGTGCCAGCAGTTTATCGGTTAAGCAGCCCCAGCATTTT
TRBJ2-7	TRBD1	NA	TRBV9	CASSGRGQGYEQYF	TGTGCCAGCAGCGGTAGGGGACAGGGCTACGAGCAGTACTTC
TRBJ1-5	NA	NA	TRBV3-1/TRBV3-2	CASSPQGLNQPQHF	TGTGCCAGCAGCCCCCAGGGGCTTAATCAGCCCCAGCATTTT
TRBJ2-2	NA	NA	TRBV11-2	CASSLAVRTNTGELFF	TGTGCCAGCAGCTTAGCGGTCAGGACGAACACCGGGGAGCTGTTTTTT
TRBJ2-6	NA	NA	TRBV5-6	CASSLSGANVLTF	TGTGCCAGCAGCTTGAGCGGGGCCAACGTCCTGACTTTC
TRBJ1-1	NA	NA	TRBV5-6	CASSSRGYTEAFF	TGTGCCAGCAGCTCCCGAGGGTACACTGAAGCTTTCTTT
TRBJ1-5	NA	NA	TRBV6-1	CASSEGAVRNQPQHF	TGTGCCAGCAGTGAAGGGGCAGTTCGAAATCAGCCCCAGCATTTT
TRBJ2-5	TRBD2	NA	TRBV7-2	CASGTSGGAGETQYF	TGTGCCAGCGGTACTAGCGGTGGGGCCGGAGAGACCCAGTACTTC
TRBJ1-1	NA	NA	TRBV19	CASSIGPGGTEAFF	TGTGCCAGTAGTATAGGTCCGGGGGGCACTGAAGCTTTCTTT
TRBJ1-2	NA	NA	TRBV5-1	CASSPGQLSYGYTF	TGCGCCAGCAGCCCGGGACAACTATCTTATGGCTACACCTTC
TRBJ1-6	TRBD1	NA	TRBV28	CASNSQGGGSPLHF	TGTGCCAGCAACTCCCAGGGGGGAGGTTCACCCCTCCACTTT
TRBJ1-2	NA	NA	TRBV10-3	CAISESNREKGYTF	TGTGCCATCAGTGAGTCGAACAGGGAAAAAGGCTACACCTTC
TRBJ2-5	NA	NA	TRBV6-5	CASTGRETQYF	TGTGCCAGCACTGGGAGGGAGACCCAGTACTTC
TRBJ1-2	NA	NA	TRBV28	CASVSSNYGYTF	TGTGCCAGCGTCTCCTCGAACTATGGCTACACCTTC
TRBJ2-3	TRBD2	NA	TRBV5-1	CASNLLAGGTDTQYF	TGCGCCAGCAACTTACTAGCGGGGGGTACAGATACGCAGTATTTT
TRBJ1-2	NA	NA	TRBV6-5	CASGGGRAHYGYTF	TGTGCCAGCGGGGGGGGTCGGGCCCACTATGGCTACACCTTC
TRBJ1-5	TRBD1	NA	TRBV2	CASSAGTGVRSNQPQHF	TGTGCCAGCAGTGCCGGGACAGGAGTTCGTAGCAATCAGCCCCAGCATTTT
TRBJ1-2	NA	NA	TRBV6-5	CASSYSTADPYGYTF	TGTGCCAGCAGTTACTCGACGGCGGATCCCTATGGCTACACCTTC
TRBJ2-1	TRBD2	NA	TRBV11-2	CASSLERGGYNEQFF	TGTGCCAGCAGCTTGGAGCGGGGGGGCTACAATGAGCAGTTCTTC
TRBJ1-5	TRBD1	NA	TRBV6-5	CASSQGGIHNQPQHF	TGTGCCAGCTCACAGGGGGGGATCCACAATCAGCCCCAGCATTTT
TRBJ1-1	TRBD1	few	TRBV5-5	CASSWDRQTEAFF	TGTGCCAGCAGCTGGGACAGACAGACTGAAGCTTTCTTT
TRBJ2-7	NA	NA	TRBV5-1	CASSLSLRYEQYF	TGCGCCAGCAGCTTGTCACTGAGATACGAGCAGTACTTC
TRBJ2-1	NA	NA	TRBV5-6	CASSLSDGDTYNEQFF	TGTGCCAGCAGCTTGTCTGACGGCGACACCTACAATGAGCAGTTCTTC
TRBJ1-1	NA	few	TRBV5-6	CASSLVEERTEAFF	TGTGCCAGCAGCTTGGTGGAGGAAAGGACTGAAGCTTTCTTT
TRBJ2-3	TRBD2	NA	TRBV9	CASSVVGSGGVTDTQYF	TGTGCCAGCAGCGTAGTAGGTAGCGGGGGGGTCACAGATACGCAGTATTTT
TRBJ1-5	TRBD1	NA	TRBV18	CASSPPGTGAHQPQHF	TGTGCCAGCTCACCACCCGGGACAGGGGCCCATCAGCCCCAGCATTTT
TRBJ1-1	TRBD1	NA	TRBV25-1	CASSGTGDTEAFF	TGTGCCAGCAGTGGCACAGGGGACACTGAAGCTTTCTTT
TRBJ1-2	NA	once	TRBV3-1/TRBV3-2	CASRVQGGYGYTF	TGTGCCAGCCGAGTACAGGGCGGGTATGGCTACACCTTC
TRBJ2-7	TRBD2	NA	TRBV5-1	CASSLVWGGTYEQYF	TGCGCCAGCAGCTTGGTTTGGGGGGGTACCTACGAGCAGTACTTC
TRBJ1-5	NA	once	TRBV21-1	CASSNPPAPDRDCNQPQHF	TGTGCCAGCAGCAACCCTCCGGCCCCGGACAGGGACTGCAATCAGCCCCAGCATTTT
TRBJ2-2	NA	NA	TRBV2	CASFRRVDGELFF	TGTGCCAGCTTCCGGAGGGTGGACGGGGAGCTGTTTTTT
TRBJ1-1	TRBD1	NA	TRBV20-1	CSASEGQGLGNTEAFF	TGCAGTGCTAGTGAAGGACAGGGGCTTGGTAACACTGAAGCTTTCTTT
TRBJ1-2	NA	NA	TRBV2	CASSASSGNYGYTF	TGTGCCAGCAGTGCTTCTTCCGGTAACTATGGCTACACCTTC
TRBJ1-6	NA	NA	TRBV7-9	CAAGGVIHNSPLHF	TGTGCCGCGGGGGGAGTGATCCATAATTCACCCCTCCACTTT
TRBJ2-2	TRBD2	NA	TRBV4-1	CASSQVRLALNTGELFF	TGCGCCAGCAGCCAAGTGCGACTAGCCCTAAACACCGGGGAGCTGTTTTTT